Presented here are 27 T cell receptor beta chains from one specimen sequenced in a study of blood T cell repertoires in COVID-19. The data were produced by immunoSEQ multiplex PCR, yet TCRdb's version contains in-frame clones alone and is incomplete. The sample lists 140,000 or so clones; 65% to 85% were seen once. Sequencing was carried out using peripheral blood. The receptors derive from an older woman with acute or convalescent COVID-19.

The chain employs TRBV27 and TRBJ2-7; no reliable D call. Deletions cut 3 bases from V and 1 base from J, with 16 bases between. The CDR3 contains 16 residues. Per germline, CDR1 MNHEY and CDR2 SMNVEV (reference sequence). This CDR3 is CASSFILAGSSYEQYF. CDR3 DNA sequence: TGTGCCAGCAGTTTCATTTTGGCAGGTTCATCCTACGAGCAGTACTTC.

In this sample, this clone turned up once. J is TRBJ1-6 and V is TRBV27, with 10 bases fitting TRBD1. This CDR3 contains 15 residues. The junction had 6 bases not matched to a gene; V was cut back by 6 bases and J by 7 bases. Germline V gives CDR1 MNHEY, CDR2 SMNVEV (reference sequence). DNA for the CDR3: TGTGCCAGCAGGGACAGGGGGACTTTAAATTCACCCCTCCACTTT. Protein: CASRDRGTLNSPLHF.

The V gene is TRBV15, the J gene TRBJ2-7; 9 nucleotides line up with TRBD1. This CDR3 contains 17 residues. Germline V gene data show CDR1 as LNHNV and CDR2 as YYDKDF (reference sequence). V dropped 1 base and J dropped 3; count of bases not matched to a gene: 10. CDR3 sequence: CATSRVPGQGRSYEQYF. The CDR3 region has the DNA TGTGCCACCAGCAGAGTCCCGGGACAGGGACGAAGCTACGAGCAGTACTTC.

The CDR3 loop reads CASSQQLGGRELFF. The CDR3 bases are TGTGCCAGCAGCCAACAGTTAGGGGGCAGGGAGCTGTTTTTT. V gene TRBV14 combines with J gene TRBJ2-2; 7 nucleotides match TRBD1. The CDR3 is 14 amino acids. Germline V gene sequence: CDR1 SGHDN, CDR2 FVKESK. V shed 2 bases and J 9 bases; nucleotides not matched to a gene: 6.

The chain couples TRBV18 to TRBJ2-1; the D gene is possibly TRBD2 (6 bases). The CDR3 is made up of 15 amino acids. Trimming took 2 bases from V and 7 from J, leaving 15 bases between them. Germline-derived CDR1 and CDR2 are KGHSH and LQKENI. The chain's CDR3 is CASSPSGGFGNEQFF. CDR3 nucleotide sequence: TGTGCCAGCTCACCAAGCGGAGGGTTTGGGAATGAGCAGTTCTTC.

The chain carries TRBV5-1 and TRBJ1-1; D gene ambiguous. Germline V gives CDR1 SGHRS, CDR2 YFSETQ. Trimming took 1 base from V and 0 from J, leaving 10 bases between them. This CDR3 region has 15 residues. The chain's CDR3 is CASSLYGQLNTEAFF. DNA for the CDR3: TGCGCCAGCAGCTTGTATGGCCAGTTGAACACTGAAGCTTTCTTT.

The chain has TRBV3-1 (or the pseudogene TRBV3-2) and TRBJ1-6, with a possible D match to TRBD1 (5 bases). V was cut by 11 bases and J by 7 bases, with 9 bases left in between. CDR3 length: 11 amino acids. Germline V gives CDR1 LGHDT, CDR2 YNNKEL (reference sequence). CDR3 sequence reads: CAGGGNSPLHF. The CDR3, as DNA: TGTGCCGGTGGGGGGAATTCACCCCTCCACTTT.

The table lists this clone with a few counts. J is TRBJ2-7 and V is TRBV13; the D gene is possibly TRBD1 (5 bases). The CDR3 is 13 residues long. Germline CDR1 reads PRHDT; CDR2 reads FYEKMQ (reference sequence). Trimming took off 1 base at V and 4 bases at J, with 8 bases between the two ends. The CDR3 sequence is CASSLERGYEQYF. CDR3 nucleotide sequence: TGTGCCAGCAGCTTAGAAAGGGGATACGAGCAGTACTTC.

CDR3 coding DNA: TGTGCCTCCGAGGGAACAGGGGGCGCGGCGAGCGGGTTTAACACCGGGGAGCTGTTTTTT. Protein: CASEGTGGAASGFNTGELFF. The V call is TRBV28, the J call TRBJ2-2; TRBD1 matches 9 bases. Germline CDR1 MDHEN, CDR2 SYDVKM. V shed 11 bases, J shed 2 bases, and the junction held 24 bases outside the gene matches. The CDR3 extends over 20 amino acids.

The CDR3 DNA sequence: TGTGCCAGCAGACACACCGGGACAGGGTACTACGAGCAGTACTTC. Translation: CASRHTGTGYYEQYF. The chain carries TRBV6-5 and TRBJ2-7, with TRBD1 identical over 9 bases. The junction had 9 bases not matched to a gene; V was cut back by 6 bases and J by 3 bases. Germline CDR1 reads MNHEY; CDR2 reads SVGAGI. CDR3 length equals 15 residues.

The CDR3 protein is CASSELFLVQGVPPPRVKDTQYF. CDR3 DNA sequence: TGCGCCAGCAGTGAGCTATTCCTAGTACAGGGGGTTCCTCCGCCACGGGTAAAGGATACGCAGTATTTT. This rearrangement joins TRBV10-2 to TRBJ2-3; 8 bases align to TRBD1. CDR1 is WSHSY and CDR2 is SAAADI in the germline V gene. CDR3 length: 23 residues. The ends lost 2 bases at V and 6 bases at J; junction bases unmatched: 31.

This chain links TRBV27 with TRBJ1-1, with 8 bases identical to TRBD1. V lost 5 bases to trimming and J lost 2 bases; unmatched junction nucleotides: 7. Germline CDR1 MNHEY, CDR2 SMNVEV (reference sequence). The CDR3 is 15 residues long. The CDR3 sequence: CASSALGTGNTEAFF. The CDR3 DNA reads TGTGCCAGCAGTGCCCTAGGGACAGGCAACACTGAAGCTTTCTTT.

The genes are TRBV2 and TRBJ2-1, with a tentative D call TRBD1 (6 bases). The CDR3 has 15 amino acids. The V end lost 7 bases, the J end lost 5 bases, and 18 bases lay between the germline ends. Looked up from germline, CDR1 is SNHLY and CDR2 is FYNNEI. The CDR3 sequence: CASTLQGDLNNEQFF. The CDR3 DNA follows: TGTGCCAGCACCCTACAGGGAGACCTAAACAATGAGCAGTTCTTC.

The chain carries TRBV5-1 and TRBJ2-1, with no clear D. This CDR3 has 11 residues. CDR1 is SGHRS and CDR2 is YFSETQ in the germline V gene. Deletions cut 5 bases from V and 6 bases from J, with 6 bases between. The CDR3 sequence: CASSSSNEQFF. The CDR3, as DNA: TGCGCCAGCAGTTCATCCAATGAGCAGTTCTTC.

J is TRBJ2-3 and V is TRBV5-1; TRBD2 matches 9 bases. CDR1 SGHRS and CDR2 YFSETQ come from the germline V gene. The CDR3 covers 15 residues. J was trimmed by 5 bases and V by 2 bases; bases with no gene match: 6. The DNA for the CDR3 is TGCGCCAGCAGCTTTAGCGGGAGTTCGGGAGATACGCAGTATTTT. Translating gives CASSFSGSSGDTQYF.

The J gene is TRBJ2-4, the V gene TRBV28; possible D gene TRBD1, 6 bases. The CDR3 length is 16 residues. The germline gives CDR1 MDHEN, CDR2 SYDVKM. Trimming removed 6 bases at V and 0 bases at J, with 15 bases between. CDR3 region: CASRTTGPLAKNIQYF. In DNA form, the CDR3 reads TGTGCCAGCAGAACGACAGGCCCACTAGCCAAAAACATTCAGTACTTC.

By sample share, this clone is medium-sized. This chain links TRBV7-4 with TRBJ2-1; 16 bases align to TRBD2. V lost 4 bases, J lost 7 bases, and 7 bases stayed unmatched. Germline assignment: CDR1 SGHVT and CDR2 SQSDAQ. CDR3 length: 17 residues. CDR3 DNA sequence: TGTGCCAGCAGCTCGGGGACTAGCGGGAGGGCCTCGAATGAGCAGTTCTTC. Translated, it gives CASSSGTSGRASNEQFF.

This chain uses TRBV6-6 with TRBJ2-7, with 9 bases lining up with TRBD2. From germline, CDR1 is MNHNY and CDR2 SVGAGI (reference sequence). V lost 4 bases to trimming and J lost 6 bases; unmatched junction nucleotides: 7. This CDR3 contains 14 residues. Here the CDR3 reads CASSSQPTSGEQYF. For the CDR3, the DNA is TGTGCCAGCAGTTCGCAGCCGACTAGCGGCGAGCAGTACTTC.

V gene TRBV5-1 combines with J gene TRBJ2-7, with 7 nucleotides matching TRBD2. From germline, CDR1 is SGHRS and CDR2 YFSETQ. The CDR3 is 15 residues long. V dropped 5 bases and J dropped 4; count of bases not matched to a gene: 12. The DNA of the CDR3 is TGCGCCAGCAGGATAGCGGGTCAATCGTTGTACGAGCAGTACTTC. It codes for CASRIAGQSLYEQYF.

This chain joins TRBV6-6 and TRBJ1-4; 10 positions match TRBD1. Germline V lookup: CDR1 MNHNY, CDR2 SVGAGI (reference sequence). There are 15 residues in the CDR3. After removal of 5 bases from V and 8 bases from J, the junction contained 8 bases not matched to a gene. The CDR3 region has the DNA TGTGCCAGCAGTACCGGACAGGGGGTATTCGAAAAACTGTTTTTT. Its translation: CASSTGQGVFEKLFF.

The gene calls are TRBV5-1 and TRBJ2-7, with TRBD1 matching 8 bases. Germline V lookup: CDR1 SGHRS, CDR2 YFSETQ. There are 17 residues in the CDR3. After removal of 0 bases from V and 1 base from J, the junction contained 9 bases not matched to a gene. CDR3 loop: CASSLVRRTGPSYEQYF. The CDR3 bases are TGCGCCAGCAGCTTGGTTAGGCGGACAGGGCCTTCCTACGAGCAGTACTTC.

The rearrangement links TRBV11-2 to TRBJ2-7; TRBD2 aligns across 16 bases. The CDR3 sequence is 18 residues long. J lost 2 bases, V lost 1 base, and 5 bases had no gene match. The germline gives CDR1 SGHAT, CDR2 FQNNGV. CDR3 bases: TGTGCCAGCAGCTTAGCCCAGGGACTAGCGGGGGGGACCTACGAGCAGTACTTC. It encodes CASSLAQGLAGGTYEQYF. The variable domain in full, with the rest retrieved from reference TRBV11-2 and TRBJ2-7, is EAGVAQSPRYKIIEKRQSVAFWCNPISGHATLYWYQQILGQGPKLLIQFQNNGVVDDSQLPKDRFSAERLKGVDSTLKIQPAKLEDSAVYLCASSLAQGLAGGTYEQYFGPGTRLTVT.

The rearrangement uses TRBV7-8 and TRBJ1-6; 7 positions agree with TRBD1. The CDR3 is 17 amino acids. CDR1 SGHVS and CDR2 FQNEAQ come from the germline V gene. After removal of 2 bases from V and 7 bases from J, the junction contained 11 bases not matched to a gene. CDR3 region: CASSLQGGGLGNSPLHF. The CDR3 nucleotides are TGTGCCAGCAGCTTACAGGGGGGCGGATTAGGGAATTCACCCCTCCACTTT.

The V and J genes are TRBV19 and TRBJ1-1, with D possibly being TRBD1 (6 bases). Germline V gives CDR1 LNHDA, CDR2 SQIVND (reference sequence). V was pared by 5 bases and J by 3 bases, with 13 bases between. The CDR3 spans 14 residues. The CDR3 is CASSAEQGDTEAFF. CDR3 DNA: TGTGCCAGTAGTGCCGAACAGGGCGACACTGAAGCTTTCTTT.

The V and J genes are TRBV9 and TRBJ2-1; perhaps TRBD1 as D (6 bases). CDR1 is SGDLS, CDR2 YYNGEE, per germline. With 3 bases removed from V and 2 bases from J, the gap between germline ends came to 12 bases. The CDR3 consists of 15 residues. The CDR3, as DNA: TGTGCCAGCAGCGCCACAGGGTTCACCTACAATGAGCAGTTCTTC. It encodes CASSATGFTYNEQFF.

This chain links TRBV24-1 with TRBJ2-2; D gene uncertain. Per germline, CDR1 KGHDR and CDR2 SFDVKD. V was shortened by 4 bases and J by 4 bases, with 6 bases between the two germline ends. The CDR3 contains 13 residues. The CDR3 DNA follows: TGTGCCACCAGTGAGAGTTCCACCGGGGAGCTGTTTTTT. Protein: CATSESSTGELFF.

The chain links TRBV11-2 to TRBJ1-4; maybe TRBD1 (6 bases). This CDR3 comprises 17 residues. The germline V gene has CDR1 SGHAT and CDR2 FQNNGV. The germline V and J ends were trimmed by 2 bases and 5 bases, with 18 bases remaining between them. DNA of the CDR3: TGTGCCAGCAGCTTAAGGTGGGGGAGACAGGAGAATGAAAAACTGTTTTTT. This encodes CASSLRWGRQENEKLFF.